This TCR beta chain was documented in a study of blood T cell repertoires in COVID-19. Study information: T cells, B-cell-depleted T cells, or PBMCs supplied cDNA or gDNA.

In the authors' workflow: Reference gene primer amplification gave estimated nucleated cell counts. The assay was immunoSEQ multiplex PCR, and TCRdb's table has in-frame clones only and misses some. V and J calls and clone size are those listed in that table; D and trimming were worked out from the DNA. The data show about 170,000 clones, around 84% seen once. CDR3 size: 14 residues. The junction had 6 bases not matched to a gene; V was cut back by 3 bases and J by 3 bases. Germline CDR1 is SGHDT and CDR2 is YYEEEE. The clonotype comes from a man aged 50-60 years who had recovered from COVID-19. Sequencing was carried out using PBMCs or T cells enriched from blood (not recorded which). The chain joins TRBV5-6 to TRBJ2-7; 7 bases fit TRBD1. In nucleotides, the CDR3 is TGTGCCAGCAGCTCCCGAGGGGGCCTCTACGAGCAGTACTTC. The encoded protein is CASSSRGGLYEQYF.